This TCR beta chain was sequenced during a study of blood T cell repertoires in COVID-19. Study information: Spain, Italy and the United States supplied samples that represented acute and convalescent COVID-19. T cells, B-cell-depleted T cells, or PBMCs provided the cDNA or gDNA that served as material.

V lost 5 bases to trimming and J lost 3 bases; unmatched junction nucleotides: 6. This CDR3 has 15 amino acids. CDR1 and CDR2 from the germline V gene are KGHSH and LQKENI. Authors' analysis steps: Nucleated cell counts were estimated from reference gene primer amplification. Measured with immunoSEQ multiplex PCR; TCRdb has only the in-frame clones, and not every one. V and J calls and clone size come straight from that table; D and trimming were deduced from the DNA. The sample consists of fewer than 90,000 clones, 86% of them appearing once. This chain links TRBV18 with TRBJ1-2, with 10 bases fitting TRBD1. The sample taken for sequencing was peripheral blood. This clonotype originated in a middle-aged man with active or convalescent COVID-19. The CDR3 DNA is TGTGCCAGCTCAGCAGACAGGGGGCAGGACTATGGCTACACCTTC. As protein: CASSADRGQDYGYTF.